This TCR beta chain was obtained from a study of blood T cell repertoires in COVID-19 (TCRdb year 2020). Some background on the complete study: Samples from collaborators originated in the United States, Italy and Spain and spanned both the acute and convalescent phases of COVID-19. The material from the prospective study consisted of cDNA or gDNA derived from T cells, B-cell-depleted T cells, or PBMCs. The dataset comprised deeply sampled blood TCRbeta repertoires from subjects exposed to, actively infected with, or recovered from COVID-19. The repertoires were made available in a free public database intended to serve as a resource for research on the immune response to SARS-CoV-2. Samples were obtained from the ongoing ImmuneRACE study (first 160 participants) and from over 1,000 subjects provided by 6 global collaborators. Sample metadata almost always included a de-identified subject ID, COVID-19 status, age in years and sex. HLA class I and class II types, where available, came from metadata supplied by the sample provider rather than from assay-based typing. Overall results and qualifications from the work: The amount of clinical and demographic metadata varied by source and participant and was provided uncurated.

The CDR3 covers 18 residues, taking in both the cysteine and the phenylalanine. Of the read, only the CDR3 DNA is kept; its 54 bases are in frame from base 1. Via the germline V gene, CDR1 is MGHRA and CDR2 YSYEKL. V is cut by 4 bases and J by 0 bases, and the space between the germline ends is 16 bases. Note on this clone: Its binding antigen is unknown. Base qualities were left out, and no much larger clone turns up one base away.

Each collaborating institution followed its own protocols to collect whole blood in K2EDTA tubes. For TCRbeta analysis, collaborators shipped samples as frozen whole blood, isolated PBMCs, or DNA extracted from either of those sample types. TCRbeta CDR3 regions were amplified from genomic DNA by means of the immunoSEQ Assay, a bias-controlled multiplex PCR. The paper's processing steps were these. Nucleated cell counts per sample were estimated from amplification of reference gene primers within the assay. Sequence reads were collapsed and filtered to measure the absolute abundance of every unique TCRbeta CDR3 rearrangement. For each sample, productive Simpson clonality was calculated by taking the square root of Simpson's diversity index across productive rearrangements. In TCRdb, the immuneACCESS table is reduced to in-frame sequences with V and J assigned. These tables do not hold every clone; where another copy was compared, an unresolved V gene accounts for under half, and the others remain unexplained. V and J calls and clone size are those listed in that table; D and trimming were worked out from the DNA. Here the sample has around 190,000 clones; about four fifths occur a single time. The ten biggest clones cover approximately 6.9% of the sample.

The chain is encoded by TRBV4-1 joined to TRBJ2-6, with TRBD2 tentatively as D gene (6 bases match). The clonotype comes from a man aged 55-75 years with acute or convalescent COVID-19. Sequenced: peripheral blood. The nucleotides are TGCGCCAGCAGCCGGGGAGGCAGCGCTGGCTCTGGGGCCAACGTCCTGACTTTC. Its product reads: CASSRGGSAGSGANVLTF.